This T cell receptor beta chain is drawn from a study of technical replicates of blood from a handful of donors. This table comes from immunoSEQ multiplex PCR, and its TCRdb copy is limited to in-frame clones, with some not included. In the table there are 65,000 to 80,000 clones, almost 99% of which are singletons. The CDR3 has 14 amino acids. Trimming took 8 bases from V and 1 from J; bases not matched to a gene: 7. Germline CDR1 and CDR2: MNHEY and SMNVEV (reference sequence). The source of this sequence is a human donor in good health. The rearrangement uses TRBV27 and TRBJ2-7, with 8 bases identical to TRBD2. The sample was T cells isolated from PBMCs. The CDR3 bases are TGTGCCAGCCGTAGTAGCGGGAAATCCTACGAGCAGTACTTC. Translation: CASRSSGKSYEQYF.